This T cell receptor beta chain was identified during a study of cytotoxic CD8 clonotypes in ibrutinib-treated CLL. The germline gives CDR1 GTSNPN, CDR2 SVGIG (reference sequence). V lost 0 bases and J lost 5; bases outside the gene matches: 4. CDR3 length: 14 amino acids. The table came from immunoSEQ multiplex PCR; TCRdb's copy has only in-frame clones and leaves some out. The table lists 25,000 to 30,000 clones, roughly 85% of them singletons. The sample holds one count of this clone. The sequenced sample was PBMCs, obtained after 24 months of ibrutinib treatment. The sequence derives from a human donor with chronic lymphocytic leukemia. The chain employs TRBV30 and TRBJ2-7; 10 positions match TRBD2. The CDR3 DNA sequence: TGTGCCTGGAGTGTAGCGGGGGGGCGGCACGAGCAGTACTTC. It encodes CAWSVAGGRHEQYF.